These 17 T cell receptor beta chains came from one sample sequenced in a study of CD8 T cells in ankylosing spondylitis. TCRdb reprocessed the 5' RACE reads via MiXCR and lists one record per CDR3 protein. The sample lists around 150,000 distinct CDR3 sequences; approximately 10% were seen once. The material sequenced was blood, either unsorted or a sorted T cell fraction (not recorded which). All receptors come from a female donor with ankylosing spondylitis or in good health (not recorded which).

The V call is TRBV7-2, the J call TRBJ2-2; tentatively, D is TRBD2 (6 bases). Trimming pared 1 base from V and 5 bases from J, leaving 8 bases between. The CDR3 has 14 residues. CDR1 and CDR2 from the germline V gene are SGHTA and FQGNSA. As DNA, the CDR3 is TGTGCCAGCAGCTTAGAGGCGGGGACCGGGGAGCTGTTTTTT. Translating gives CASSLEAGTGELFF.

The CDR3 region is CASTPDRDHGYTF. The DNA of the CDR3 is TGTGCCAGCACCCCTGACAGGGACCATGGCTACACCTTC. The chain carries TRBV18 and TRBJ1-2; 7 bases are a match to TRBD1. Germline CDR1 and CDR2: KGHSH and LQKENI. V trimming: 8 bases; J trimming: 6 bases; junction bases outside the gene matches: 9. The CDR3 length is 13 residues.

On this clonotype: Relative to the germline gene, one junction end is altered; a read error may explain this. This chain connects TRBV29-1 to TRBJ2-1, with D tentatively TRBD1 or TRBD2 (6 bases each). Germline CDR1 is SQVTM and CDR2 is ANQGSEA. The length of the CDR3 is 14 residues. CDR3 nucleotides: TGCAACGTTTACAGGGAGGAGAGGTACAATGAGCAGTTCTTC. The encoded protein is CNVYREERYNEQFF.

This clonotype was seen at least ten times. The gene calls are TRBV12-3 or TRBV12-4 and TRBJ2-7, with D uncertain. V gave up 1 base and J gave up 3 bases, with 7 bases separating them. This CDR3 has 13 residues. As DNA, the CDR3 is TGTGCCAGCAGTTTAGAGGCGGACTACGAGCAGTACTTC. The encoded protein is CASSLEADYEQYF.

The V gene is TRBV12-3 or TRBV12-4, the J gene TRBJ2-3; a weak D match, TRBD1 (6 bases). V was trimmed by 10 bases and J by 0 bases, leaving 26 bases between them. The CDR3 length is 18 residues. CDR3 loop: CANSRRGTKVPSTDTQYF. CDR3 sequence (DNA): TGTGCCAACAGCCGAAGAGGGACAAAAGTTCCTAGCACAGATACGCAGTATTTT.

This clonotype has just a few counts. This sequence joins TRBV6-2 or TRBV6-3 and TRBJ2-7; perhaps TRBD1 as D (6 bases). With 7 bases removed from V and 3 bases from J, the gap between germline ends came to 19 bases. CDR1 is MNHEY and CDR2 is SVGEGT in the germline V gene. The CDR3 has 15 residues. The CDR3: CASTSSGHLNYEQYF. The CDR3 coding sequence is TGTGCCAGCACATCCTCGGGACACCTAAACTACGAGCAGTACTTC.

There are many counts of this clonotype. The rearrangement joins TRBV28 to TRBJ2-2; 13 bases match TRBD2. CDR3 length: 16 amino acids. CDR1 and CDR2 from the germline V gene are MDHEN and SYDVKM. V lost 3 bases and J lost 6; bases outside the gene matches: 4. The CDR3 loop is CASSFPGLAGSGELFF. DNA for the CDR3: TGTGCCAGCAGTTTCCCGGGACTAGCGGGATCCGGGGAGCTGTTTTTT.

This clonotype was detected ten times or more. The chain employs TRBV3-1 and TRBJ1-5; D is possibly TRBD1 (6 bases). Per germline, CDR1 LGHDT and CDR2 YNNKEL (reference sequence). The CDR3 totals 15 residues. V dropped 1 base and J dropped 9 bases, with 16 bases sitting between them. CDR3 amino acids: CASSQAPGGGWPQHF. DNA of the CDR3: TGTGCCAGCAGCCAAGCCCCGGGAGGGGGTTGGCCCCAGCATTTT.

CDR3 sequence reads: CASSPPAGANVLTF. CDR3 nucleotide sequence: TGTGCCAGCAGCCCCCCGGCGGGGGCCAACGTCCTGACTTTC. J is TRBJ2-6 and V is TRBV14; unclear D gene. Germline CDR1 and CDR2: SGHDN and FVKESK. V lost 4 bases, J lost 4 bases, and 8 bases lay in between. This CDR3 has 14 residues.

This chain uses TRBV5-1 with TRBJ1-1; D is unclear. In germline, CDR1 is SGHRS, CDR2 YFSETQ. V was shortened by 1 base and J by 3 bases, with 10 bases between the two germline ends. The CDR3 loop spans 14 amino acids. The CDR3 reads CASSLWRGDTEAFF. CDR3 nucleotides: TGCGCCAGCAGCTTGTGGCGGGGTGACACTGAAGCTTTCTTT.

This clonotype was observed at least ten times. The chain combines TRBV20-1 with TRBJ2-3; a weak D match, TRBD2 (6 bases). The CDR3 has 16 residues. Trimming left V 0 bases short and J 6 bases short, with 19 bases between. CDR1 and CDR2 from the germline V gene are DFQATT and SNEGSKA (reference sequence). The CDR3 sequence: CSARDREGGSMDTQYF. In DNA form, the CDR3 reads TGCAGTGCTAGAGATCGAGAGGGAGGCTCAATGGATACGCAGTATTTT.

This clonotype was picked up many times. This rearrangement joins TRBV29-1 to TRBJ2-7, with D perhaps given as TRBD1 or TRBD2 (5 bases each). V was shortened by 5 bases and J by 3 bases, with 8 bases between the two germline ends. The CDR3 consists of 11 residues. Germline V CDR1 and CDR2: SQVTM, ANQGSEA. CDR3 amino acids: CSVRGDYEQYF. For the CDR3, the DNA is TGCAGCGTTCGGGGCGACTACGAGCAGTACTTC.

In this sample, this clonotype turned up many times. This chain connects TRBV29-1 to TRBJ1-2; 7 bases agree with TRBD1. V lost 6 bases to trimming and J lost 7 bases; unmatched junction nucleotides: 11. CDR1 SQVTM and CDR2 ANQGSEA come from the germline V gene. The CDR3 is made up of 13 amino acids. CDR3 sequence (DNA): TGCAGCGTACTCCGGGACAGCAACGGTGGCTACACCTTC. It translates to CSVLRDSNGGYTF.

This clonotype was seen many times. The chain joins TRBV6-1 to TRBJ2-7; 10 nucleotides match TRBD2. The trim removed 7 bases at V and 2 bases at J, leaving 11 bases unmatched. Germline V gives CDR1 MNHNS, CDR2 SASEGT. The length of the CDR3 is 16 residues. CDR3 residues: CASNRNLLAGTYEQYF. In nucleotides, the CDR3 is TGTGCCAGCAATCGAAACCTACTAGCGGGAACCTACGAGCAGTACTTC.

The chain links TRBV30 to TRBJ2-3; D tentatively fits TRBD1 or TRBD2 (5 bases each). CDR1 is GTSNPN and CDR2 is SVGIG in the germline V gene (reference sequence). V was cut by 0 bases and J by 2 bases, with 18 bases left in between. This CDR3 contains 17 residues. This CDR3 reads CAWSVRRGSGPTDTQYF. In DNA, the CDR3 is TGTGCCTGGAGTGTACGTAGGGGCAGCGGCCCCACAGATACGCAGTATTTT.

This clonotype was seen at least ten times. This chain joins TRBV5-1 and TRBJ1-1; D unclear. The V end was cut by 0 bases, the J end by 3 bases, with 0 bases between. CDR3 size: 11 residues. CDR1 and CDR2 (germline): SGHRS, YFSETQ. The CDR3 region has the DNA TGCGCCAGCAGCTTGGACACTGAAGCTTTCTTT. Translating it yields CASSLDTEAFF.

The chain joins TRBV7-2 to TRBJ1-2, with 8 nucleotides matching TRBD1. CDR3 length: 14 residues. V shed 5 bases and J 7 bases; nucleotides not matched to a gene: 9. The germline gives CDR1 SGHTA, CDR2 FQGNSA. CDR3 in amino acids: CASSQRQGAFGYTF. The CDR3 bases are TGTGCCAGCAGCCAGAGGCAGGGGGCATTTGGCTACACCTTC.